What follows describes a single TCR beta chain. As yet, its antigen is unknown. This sample is drawn from a study of cytomegalovirus exposure and HLA in healthy donors. Overall study context: Among the approximately 420 donors who were genotyped, 81% fell in the genetic ancestry cluster that is associated with self-reported Caucasian donors.

General study findings and limits: A later analysis linked a missense DCLRE1C variant to TCR beta V- and J-gene trimming. The authors enumerated 180 or so TCR beta chains as linked to cytomegalovirus.

Germline-derived CDR1 and CDR2 are MDHEN and SYDVKM. The CDR3 totals 14 residues. The V gene lost 5 bases and the J gene lost 1 base, with 11 bases spanning the gap. PCR primers comprised 60 Vbeta and 13 Jbeta primers. Profiled with immunoSEQ multiplex PCR; TCRdb holds only in-frame clones, not every one. The data contain over 110,000 clones, roughly 83% of them singletons. This rearrangement joins TRBV28 to TRBJ1-1; D remains unclear. The material sequenced was PBMCs. This clonotype was obtained from a female donor in good health and CMV-seronegative. The CDR3 DNA follows: TGTGCCAGCAGTAGCCCGACATCGAACACTGAAGCTTTCTTT. Protein sequence: CASSSPTSNTEAFF.